This T cell receptor beta chain comes out of a study of OX40 agonist ivuxolimab in advanced cancers. Concerning the study at large: Ivuxolimab, which targeted the costimulatory receptor OX40 (CD134), was an agonistic, fully human IgG2 monoclonal antibody. The point of sequencing TCRbeta in the periphery was to test whether ivuxolimab changed TCR sequence diversity and drove clonal T-cell expansion. Among the roughly 50 dose-escalation patients, about 20 had hepatocellular carcinoma, approximately 15 melanoma, 9 renal cell carcinoma and 9 head and neck cancer. A male proportion of roughly 80% and a mean age of approximately 60 years, ranging from about 23 to 79, were recorded for the dose-escalation cohort. Intravenous ivuxolimab was administered to patients every 2 weeks at six dose levels: 0.01, 0.1, 0.3, 1.5, 3 and 10 mg/kg. Partial responses occurred in three dose-escalation patients: two with cutaneous melanoma and one with hepatocellular carcinoma. The monotherapy dose-escalation portion (N ≈ 52 patients) of the phase I ivuxolimab trial is reported in the paper. Patients were allowed to have had prior anti-PD-1, anti-PD-L1 or anti-CTLA-4 therapy, and approximately 43% of the dose-escalation patients had previously received checkpoint inhibitors. The paper's findings and limits, for the study overall: At doses of 0.1 to 3.0 mg/kg, clonal expansion of both CD4+ and CD8+ blood T cells was observed from baseline to week 6. Low levels of normalized T-cell clonal expansion were also shown by some nonresponding patients. Which antigens the clonally expanded peripheral T cells were specific for was not determined. Partial responders in the 0.1-3.0 mg/kg groups had among the lowest normalized peripheral clonal expansion, especially among CD8+ T cells. After ivuxolimab, expanded clones were on average more numerous among CD8+ T cells than among CD4+ T cells.

Patients with autoimmune disease history or receiving systemic immunosuppression were excluded from the trial. Peripheral blood for TCR sequencing was drawn from every dose cohort at baseline, at cycle 4 day 1 and at cycle 7 day 1. The samples were drawn from a first-in-human, open-label, multicenter phase I dose-escalation trial of ivuxolimab. Adults with locally advanced or metastatic melanoma, renal cell, hepatocellular, or head and neck squamous cell carcinoma were enrolled in the trial. Before TCR sequencing, CD4+ T cells and CD8+ T cells were sorted from peripheral blood as separate populations. For sequencing of the TCRbeta CDR3 region, genomic DNA was extracted from the sorted cells. The immunoSEQ Assay was used for sequencing of TCRbeta CDR3 regions. TCRdb provides this immuneACCESS table in a form limited to in-frame rearrangements. Some clones are lacking; in checked studies, under half of them reflect an unresolved V gene, and why the rest are absent is not known. Across this sample there are just under 80,000 clones, with about four fifths seen only once. Clones ranked in the top ten supply approximately 25% of the sample.

A note on this clone: Its antigen is unknown. Base qualities are missing; no much larger clone stands one base away.

CDR1 LNHNV and CDR2 YYDKDF are derived from the germline V gene (reference sequence). The CDR3 covers 16 residues, taking in both the cysteine and the phenylalanine. CDR3 DNA is the only sequence kept; it has 48 bases, read in frame from the first base. The source was CD4+ or CD8+ T cells sorted from blood, collected in a trial of the OX40 agonist ivuxolimab. The V gene is TRBV15 and the J gene is TRBJ2-5; tentative D gene TRBD1, with 5 bases matching. The J call may be incorrect, as the DNA end agrees better with TRBJ2-7. The receptor was derived from an adult with an advanced solid tumor such as melanoma, head and neck, liver or kidney cancer. Read as DNA, the sequence is TGTGCCACCAGCAGAGATCAGGGCAGGGCAAACTCCGAGCAGTACTTC. Its amino acids are CATSRDQGRANSEQYF.